Here is one T cell receptor beta chain with its context. The data were taken from a study of blood T cell repertoires in COVID-19. The CDR3 spans 11 residues. V was clipped by 8 bases and J by 7 bases, with 12 bases between them. Germline lookup yields CDR1 MDHEN and CDR2 SYDVKM. TCRdb keeps only in-frame clones here, not all; method: immunoSEQ multiplex PCR. The table records some 300,000 clones, almost 90% of them present only once. This TCR derives from a woman aged 40 to 50 with COVID-19, enrolled during active disease. V gene TRBV28 combines with J gene TRBJ2-7; D might be TRBD2 (6 bases). Input material: peripheral blood. The DNA of the CDR3 is TGTGCCAGCGGAGGGTTTCGGGAGCAGTACTTC. Amino acid sequence: CASGGFREQYF.